This T cell receptor (beta chain) is from a study of CD8+ T cells in alopecia areata (dated by TCRdb to between 2017 and 2018). Looking at the study overall: Skin from C3H/HeJ donors aged roughly 6-12 months with spontaneous alopecia was grafted onto female C3H/HeJ recipients aged roughly 6-11 weeks. On the human side, TCRbeta sequencing was run on scalp tissue and on sorted CD4+ and CD8+ peripheral blood T cells from healthy controls and from alopecia areata patients with either patchy or totalis/universalis disease. immunoSEQ multiplex PCR using 35 Vbeta forward primers and 13 Jbeta reverse primers was used to amplify TCRbeta CDR3 regions. Scalp clonality was compared among normal scalp (n=4), patchy alopecia areata scalp (n=8), and alopecia totalis/universalis scalp (n=8). High-throughput TCRbeta sequencing was used to examine T cell clonal expansion in alopecia areata in both the C3H/HeJ mouse model and human patients. RNA was extracted with the PAXgene miRNA kit for fixed scalp, the miRNeasy kit for PBMCs, and the RNeasy kit for mouse skin. General findings and caveats noted by the study authors: Shared TCR sequences between patients were less evident than in mice, which may be partly attributable to HLA diversity in the patient population. Scalp TCR repertoire analysis is complicated because resident alphabeta T cells in normal human skin are also sequenced, whereas mouse skin is dominated by gammadelta T cells. Higher clonality and more expanded CD8+ clones were observed in lesional scalp than in normal scalp, particularly in alopecia totalis/universalis, a finding suggestive of antigenic drive.

About this clone: Its target antigen remains unknown. Gene names and germline sequences here are the mouse ones. The read terminates 4 residues before the CDR3 end, so the remaining end is supplied by the germline J gene.

Germline trimming: 6 bases from V, 0 bases from J; junction bases outside gene matches: 3. CDR1 and CDR2 were assigned from the germline V gene (reference sequence) as NSQYPW and LRSPGD. Taken from cysteine to phenylalanine, the CDR3 has 14 residues. The CDR3 was read in part: 30 bases, with the frame set at base 1. Library prep was done by the immunoSEQ multiplex PCR assay. To provide template for TCR sequencing, every sample had RNA extracted and reverse transcribed into cDNA. SuperScript III was used for first-strand cDNA synthesis, primed with a 2:1 mix of oligo-dT and random hexamers. A synthetic immune receptor repertoire was used to assess amplification bias, and residual bias was removed computationally. Libraries were sequenced on Illumina HiSeq using 60 bp reads that covered the CDR3 and were read from J toward V. Concerning the study's data processing: After raw reads were preprocessed to remove errors, the CDR3 was defined following IMGT conventions as running from the conserved cysteine to phenylalanine. Clonality was computed as 1 minus the Shannon entropy, with the entropy normalized by log2 of the number of productive unique TCRs. Whether each scalp clone was CD4 or CD8 was inferred by checking scalp TCRbeta sequences against the CD4 and CD8 repertoires from sorted blood. Drawn from immuneACCESS, this table holds only the in-frame rearrangements with V and J called that TCRdb kept. Clones are partly lost; checked studies trace under half to an unresolved V gene and leave the rest unexplained. V and J calls and clone size follow that table, whereas D and trimming were derived from the DNA. With roughly 110,000 clones recorded, this sample contains no clone counted only once. The ten largest clones add up to around 20% of the sample.

Sample: lesional skin. The sequence was collected from a C3H/HeJ mouse with alopecia areata. The haplotype of this strain at the MHC is H2-k. Rearrangement joined TRBV1 to TRBJ2-5; 7 bases in between match TRBD2. The sequenced CDR3 bases are TGCACCTGCAGACTGGGGTATAACCAAGAC. This gives the protein CTCRLGYNQD. The whole CDR3 protein is CTCRLGYNQDTQYF.